This T cell receptor beta chain was identified during a study of T cell responses to AZD1222 COVID-19 vaccine. Study details: Pooling of second doses given at about 4 or about 12 weeks was done. Study results and limitations: Among the donors, most were white British and more were female, and clonal diversity was possibly underestimated. Two AZD1222 administrations were followed by greater Spike-specific TCR breadth and depth. In the spike-specific TCR repertoire, nearly half reportedly target unmutated variant regions.

Assay: immunoSEQ multiplex PCR; the TCRdb copy retains only in-frame clones and omits some. The sample comprises some 120,000 clones, roughly 87% of which are singletons, and around a tenth rests with the top ten. CDR1 and CDR2 (germline): LNHDA, SQIVND (reference sequence). V was shortened by 0 bases and J by 5 bases, with 19 bases between the two germline ends. This CDR3 region has 17 residues. For this clone: Its antigen is undetermined.

The rearrangement joins TRBV19 to TRBJ1-1; tentatively, D is TRBD1 (5 bases). The sample in question was peripheral blood, obtained on day 0 of AZD1222 vaccination. The sequence came from an adult in good health. CDR3 coding DNA: TGTGCCAGTAGTATAGACCGGGACTTACCAGGAAGGACTGAAGCTTTCTTT. It yields the protein CASSIDRDLPGRTEAFF.